Listed below are T cell receptor beta chains from one sample, sequenced in a study of T cells in Graves' hyperthyroidism and ophthalmopathy. Via MiXCR, TCRdb re-called the multiplex PCR reads, giving one row per CDR3 protein. The table includes some 500,000 distinct CDR3 sequences, around 15% detected once. Input material: blood. The receptors shown here come from a woman aged 18-29 years with Graves' hyperthyroidism. Both conserved end residues are part of each CDR3. The D gene is left open where the match is weak. Clone size is given for some rows only: seen once, a few or many times, or a class if the clone is expanded.

j_call	v_call	d_call	clone_size	cdr3_length	cdr3_aa	cdr3_nt
TRBJ1-3	TRBV12-3/TRBV12-4	-	many	13	CASSLLSGNTIYF	TGTGCCAGCAGTTTGCTCTCTGGAAACACCATATATTTT
TRBJ2-2	TRBV20-1	TRBD2	-	15	CSALSGTSQTGELFF	TGCAGTGCTCTTTCCGGGACTAGCCAGACCGGGGAGCTGTTTTTT
TRBJ2-1	TRBV14	-	-	16	CASSQPRRGRGNEQFF	TGTGCCAGCAGCCAACCAAGGAGGGGGCGGGGAAATGAGCAGTTCTTC
TRBJ2-1	TRBV19	-	-	14	CASNRASSYNEQFF	TGTGCCAGTAATAGGGCTAGCTCCTACAATGAGCAGTTCTTC
TRBJ2-1	TRBV12-3/TRBV12-4	TRBD1	many	15	CASRFTGTAYNEQFF	TGTGCCAGCAGATTTACCGGGACAGCCTACAATGAGCAGTTCTTC
TRBJ2-1	TRBV5-1	-	many	15	CASSDGIRASNEQFF	TGCGCCAGCAGCGATGGTATTCGGGCCTCGAATGAGCAGTTCTTC
TRBJ2-1	TRBV10-3	-	many	13	CAFSGPQVNEQFF	TGTGCATTCAGCGGACCTCAAGTCAATGAGCAGTTCTTC
TRBJ1-1	TRBV3-1	-	many	14	CASSQGAVNTEAFF	TGTGCCAGCAGCCAAGGGGCAGTGAACACTGAAGCTTTCTTT
TRBJ2-1	TRBV18	TRBD1	-	14	CASSSATGGNEQFF	TGTGCCAGCTCATCCGCGACAGGGGGCAATGAGCAGTTCTTC
TRBJ2-7	TRBV3-1	-	many	13	CASSQGGGTEQYF	TGTGCCAGCAGCCAAGGGGGCGGGACCGAGCAGTACTTC
TRBJ2-3	TRBV7-8	-	many	15	CASSLQRYSTDTQYF	TGTGCCAGCAGCTTGCAGCGCTATAGCACAGATACGCAGTATTTT
TRBJ1-6	TRBV30	-	many	15	CAWSLHGGPNSPLHF	TGTGCCTGGAGTCTTCATGGAGGCCCGAATTCACCCCTCCACTTT